Listed here is a single TCR beta chain. Its antigen is still unknown. V was shortened by 7 bases and J by 0 bases, with 22 bases between the two germline ends. This CDR3 spans 17 amino acids. This entry belongs to a study of response to subunit inactivated influenza vaccine. Points from the study as a whole: New T cells are recruited in small numbers by each seasonal influenza vaccination, according to the authors' suggestion.

TCRdb used MiXCR to reprocess the RT-PCR reads, holding one entry per CDR3 protein. The sample lists hundreds of thousands of distinct CDR3 sequences, 7.6% occurring once. Material: PBMCs from blood, obtained around 25 months after vaccination. The sequence came from a man aged 50 to 75 who received an inactivated influenza vaccine. The chain combines TRBV12-3 or TRBV12-4 with TRBJ2-7; maybe TRBD1 (8 bases). CDR3 residues: CASKRGRQGAYSYEQYF. CDR3 bases: TGTGCCAGCAAGCGGGGAAGGCAGGGGGCTTACTCCTACGAGCAGTACTTC.